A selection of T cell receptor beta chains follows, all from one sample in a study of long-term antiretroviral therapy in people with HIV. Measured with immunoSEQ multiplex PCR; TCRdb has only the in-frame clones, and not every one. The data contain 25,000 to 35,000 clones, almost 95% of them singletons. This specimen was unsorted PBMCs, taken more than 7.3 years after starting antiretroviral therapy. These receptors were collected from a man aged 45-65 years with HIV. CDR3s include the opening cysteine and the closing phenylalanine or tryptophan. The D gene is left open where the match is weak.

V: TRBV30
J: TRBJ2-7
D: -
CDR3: CAWSARYEQYF

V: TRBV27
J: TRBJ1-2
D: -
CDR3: CASNRGGSGYGYTF

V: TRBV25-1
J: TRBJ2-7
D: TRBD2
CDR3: CASSSGGYEQYF

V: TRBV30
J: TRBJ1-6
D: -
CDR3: CAWSVRGGVNSPLHF

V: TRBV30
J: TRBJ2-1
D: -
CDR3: CAWSAGYRDWNEQFF

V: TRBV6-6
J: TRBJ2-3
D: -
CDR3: CASSYSLTNTDTQYF

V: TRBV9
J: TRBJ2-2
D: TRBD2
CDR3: CASSVGTSTGELFF

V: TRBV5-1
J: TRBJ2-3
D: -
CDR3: CASSFGFTDTQYF

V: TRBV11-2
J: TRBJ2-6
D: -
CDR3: CASSLALGRGANVLTF

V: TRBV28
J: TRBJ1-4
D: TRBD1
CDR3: CASSSPQGMNEKLFF

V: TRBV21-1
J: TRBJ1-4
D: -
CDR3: CASSKGSRGHEKLFF

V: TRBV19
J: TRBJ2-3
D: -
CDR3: CASKGWGAADTQYF

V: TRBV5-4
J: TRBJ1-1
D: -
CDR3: CASSSIGGAGRNTEAFF

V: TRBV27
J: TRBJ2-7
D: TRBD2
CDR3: CASSPGTSGLLRQYF

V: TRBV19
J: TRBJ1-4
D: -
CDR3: CASSTPLSYEKLFF

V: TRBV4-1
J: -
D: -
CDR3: CASSPLTGELFF

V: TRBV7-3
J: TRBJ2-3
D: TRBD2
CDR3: CASSLQGYRGGFTDTQYF

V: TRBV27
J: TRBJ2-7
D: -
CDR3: CASSPRGSGEQYF

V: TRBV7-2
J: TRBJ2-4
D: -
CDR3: CASSPPDSIQYF

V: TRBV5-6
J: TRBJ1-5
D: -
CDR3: CASSLFDRPGEPQHF

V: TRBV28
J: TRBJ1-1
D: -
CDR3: CASSLRVTEAFF

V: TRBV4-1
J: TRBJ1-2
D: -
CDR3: CASSHSEGYTF

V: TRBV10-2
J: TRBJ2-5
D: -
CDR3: CASSESRWQRQQETQYF

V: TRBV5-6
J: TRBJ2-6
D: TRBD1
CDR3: CASSADRGQAGANVLTF

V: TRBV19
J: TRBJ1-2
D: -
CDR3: CATKGRFYGYTF

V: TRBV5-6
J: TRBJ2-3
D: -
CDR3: CASSLWGTSTDTQYF

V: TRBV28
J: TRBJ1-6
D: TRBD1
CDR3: CASSFGRGNSPLHF

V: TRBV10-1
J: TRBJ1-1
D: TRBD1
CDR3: CASSAGTGGSAFF

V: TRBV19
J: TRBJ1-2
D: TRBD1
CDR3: CASSIGTGGGYTF

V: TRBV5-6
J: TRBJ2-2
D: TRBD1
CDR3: CASSLQGADGELFF

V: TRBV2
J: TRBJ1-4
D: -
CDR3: CASTLMASPNEKLFF

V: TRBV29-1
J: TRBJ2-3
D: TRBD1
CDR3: CSVVYRDRGDRRGTDTQYF

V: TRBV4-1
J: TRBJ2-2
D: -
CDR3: CASSQAGLATGELFF

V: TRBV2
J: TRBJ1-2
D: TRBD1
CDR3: CASNRDRVSYTF

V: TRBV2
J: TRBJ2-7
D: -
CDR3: CASSEAHRSYEQYF

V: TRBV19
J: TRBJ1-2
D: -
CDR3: CASSILGRTGHGYTF

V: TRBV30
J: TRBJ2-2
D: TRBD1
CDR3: CAWTGTGDTGELFF

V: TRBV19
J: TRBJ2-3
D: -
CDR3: CASSMSLVHPDTQYF

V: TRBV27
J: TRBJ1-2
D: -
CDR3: CASSLAGAGEGGYTF

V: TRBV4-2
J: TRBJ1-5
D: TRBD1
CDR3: CASSLPPHTGDRQPQHF

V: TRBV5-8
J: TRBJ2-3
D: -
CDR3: CASPQGADTQYF

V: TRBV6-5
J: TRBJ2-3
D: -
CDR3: CASRTDSTDTQYF

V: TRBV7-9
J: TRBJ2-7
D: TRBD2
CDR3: CASSSSGGGGEQYF

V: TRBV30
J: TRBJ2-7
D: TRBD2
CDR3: CAWSTPGGFEQYF

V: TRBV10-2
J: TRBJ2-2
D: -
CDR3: CASSDQGANTGELFF